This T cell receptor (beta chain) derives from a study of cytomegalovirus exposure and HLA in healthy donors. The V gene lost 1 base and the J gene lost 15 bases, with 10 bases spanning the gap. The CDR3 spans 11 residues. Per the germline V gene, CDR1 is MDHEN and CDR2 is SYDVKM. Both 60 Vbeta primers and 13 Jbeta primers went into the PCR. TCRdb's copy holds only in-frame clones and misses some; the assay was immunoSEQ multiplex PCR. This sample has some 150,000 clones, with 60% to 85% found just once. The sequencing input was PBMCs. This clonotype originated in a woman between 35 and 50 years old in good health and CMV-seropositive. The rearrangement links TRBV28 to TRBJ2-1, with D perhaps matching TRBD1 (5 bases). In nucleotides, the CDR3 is TGTGCCAGCAGTTTATCAGGGCCTCCGTTCTTC. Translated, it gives CASSLSGPPFF.